This T cell receptor (beta chain) was documented in a study of blood T cell repertoires in COVID-19. About the research overall: T cells, B-cell-depleted T cells, or PBMCs supplied cDNA or gDNA.

This clone appeared a single time. The data were produced by immunoSEQ multiplex PCR, yet TCRdb's version contains in-frame clones alone and is incomplete. The table has about 36,000 clones, about three quarters seen once; the top ten hold roughly 2%. The TCR was taken from a man aged 55 to 70 with active COVID-19. The specimen was peripheral blood.

This CDR3 is CASSKRTSGGAPSPFF. DNA of the CDR3: TGTGCCAGCAGCAAAAGGACTAGCGGGGGGGCCCCCTCCCCGTTCTTC. This chain uses TRBV7-2 with TRBJ2-1; 15 bases line up with TRBD2. V lost 5 bases and J lost 15; bases outside the gene matches: 14. This CDR3 is built from 16 residues. Germline V gene sequence: CDR1 SGHTA, CDR2 FQGNSA.